A selection of T cell receptor beta chains follows, all from one sample in a study of siplizumab effects on memory and regulatory T cells. Only in-frame clones appear in the TCRdb table, and some are missing; sequencing was by immunoSEQ multiplex PCR. The sample shows more than 45,000 clones, about 97% of them seen only once. Sequencing was performed on naive CD4+ T cells sorted from blood. All receptors derive from a human donor in good health. Each CDR3 is given with its conserved first and last residue. Each record gives: clone size, J gene, D gene, V gene, CDR3 protein, CDR3 DNA. D genes are given only for firm matches. Size is stated for part of the rows, as once, few or many counts, or as a class when the clone is expanded.

clone size: .; J gene: TRBJ2-5; D gene: TRBD1; V gene: TRBV18; CDR3 protein: CASSPIGTGKETQYF; CDR3 DNA: TGTGCCAGCTCACCAATAGGGACAGGGAAGGAGACCCAGTACTTC
clone size: .; J gene: TRBJ1-2; D gene: .; V gene: TRBV6-5; CDR3 protein: CASSYSGAGQGYTF; CDR3 DNA: TGTGCCAGCAGTTACTCGGGGGCCGGCCAGGGCTACACCTTC
clone size: once; J gene: TRBJ2-2; D gene: TRBD2; V gene: TRBV9; CDR3 protein: CASSLSGLAPTGELFF; CDR3 DNA: TGTGCCAGCAGCCTATCGGGACTAGCGCCTACCGGGGAGCTGTTTTTT
clone size: .; J gene: TRBJ2-2; D gene: .; V gene: TRBV5-1; CDR3 protein: CASSFRNTGELFF; CDR3 DNA: TGCGCCAGCAGCTTCAGGAACACCGGGGAGCTGTTTTTT
clone size: .; J gene: TRBJ2-5; D gene: .; V gene: TRBV18; CDR3 protein: CASSPPARATQYF; CDR3 DNA: TGTGCCAGCTCACCACCGGCCAGGGCTACCCAGTACTTC
clone size: .; J gene: TRBJ1-3; D gene: .; V gene: TRBV21-1; CDR3 protein: CATINRAASRGNTIYF; CDR3 DNA: TGTGCCACCATCAATAGAGCAGCGTCAAGAGGAAACACCATATATTTT
clone size: .; J gene: TRBJ1-2; D gene: TRBD1; V gene: TRBV5-1; CDR3 protein: CASSRQGDGYTF; CDR3 DNA: TGCGCCAGCAGCCGACAGGGTGATGGCTACACCTTC
clone size: .; J gene: TRBJ1-4; D gene: .; V gene: TRBV5-5; CDR3 protein: CASSLQMQGNEKLFF; CDR3 DNA: TGTGCCAGCAGCCTCCAGATGCAGGGGAATGAAAAACTGTTTTTT
clone size: .; J gene: TRBJ2-7; D gene: .; V gene: TRBV6-6; CDR3 protein: CASSPLGYEQYF; CDR3 DNA: TGTGCCAGCAGTCCGTTGGGCTACGAGCAGTACTTC
clone size: medium-sized; J gene: TRBJ1-2; D gene: .; V gene: TRBV7-3; CDR3 protein: CASSLTGEGGGYTF; CDR3 DNA: TGTGCCAGCAGCTTAACCGGGGAGGGTGGTGGCTACACCTTC
clone size: .; J gene: TRBJ2-7; D gene: .; V gene: TRBV19; CDR3 protein: CASSNTRYEQYF; CDR3 DNA: TGTGCCAGTAGCAATACACGGTACGAGCAGTACTTC
clone size: .; J gene: TRBJ1-1; D gene: .; V gene: TRBV2; CDR3 protein: CASSLDRRNTEAFF; CDR3 DNA: TGTGCCAGCAGCCTGGACAGACGGAACACTGAAGCTTTCTTT
clone size: .; J gene: TRBJ2-7; D gene: .; V gene: TRBV5-1; CDR3 protein: CASSLKTRATGEQYF; CDR3 DNA: TGCGCCAGCAGCTTGAAAACACGGGCTACGGGAGAGCAGTACTTC
clone size: once; J gene: TRBJ2-7; D gene: TRBD1; V gene: TRBV4-1; CDR3 protein: CASSQGRQGRLYEQYF; CDR3 DNA: TGCGCCAGCAGCCAAGGGAGACAGGGGAGACTATACGAGCAGTACTTC
clone size: .; J gene: TRBJ2-2; D gene: .; V gene: TRBV11-3; CDR3 protein: CASSPRRGWGDTGELFF; CDR3 DNA: TGTGCCAGCAGCCCGCGCCGTGGATGGGGAGACACCGGGGAGCTGTTTTTT
clone size: .; J gene: TRBJ1-1; D gene: .; V gene: TRBV4-2; CDR3 protein: CASQPDWNTEAFF; CDR3 DNA: TGTGCCAGCCAGCCCGATTGGAACACTGAAGCTTTCTTT
clone size: once; J gene: TRBJ1-5; D gene: .; V gene: TRBV6-5; CDR3 protein: CASSTDKYSNQPQHF; CDR3 DNA: TGTGCCAGCAGTACGGACAAATATAGCAATCAGCCCCAGCATTTT
clone size: .; J gene: TRBJ2-1; D gene: .; V gene: TRBV11-3; CDR3 protein: CASSIGNEQFF; CDR3 DNA: TGTGCCAGCTCGATAGGAAATGAGCAGTTCTTC
clone size: .; J gene: TRBJ2-5; D gene: .; V gene: TRBV5-4; CDR3 protein: CASSVGETQYF; CDR3 DNA: TGTGCCAGCAGCGTCGGGGAGACCCAGTACTTC
clone size: .; J gene: TRBJ1-5; D gene: TRBD1; V gene: TRBV25-1; CDR3 protein: CASSEGRGQGISNQPQHF; CDR3 DNA: TGTGCCAGCAGTGAAGGACGGGGACAGGGGATCAGCAATCAGCCCCAGCATTTT
clone size: .; J gene: TRBJ1-1; D gene: .; V gene: TRBV29-1; CDR3 protein: CSVEEGVTEAFF; CDR3 DNA: TGCAGCGTTGAAGAAGGGGTGACTGAAGCTTTCTTT
clone size: .; J gene: TRBJ1-5; D gene: .; V gene: TRBV27; CDR3 protein: CASRGPAVGPQHF; CDR3 DNA: TGTGCCAGCCGCGGACCGGCGGTCGGGCCCCAGCATTTT
clone size: .; J gene: TRBJ1-1; D gene: .; V gene: TRBV7-2; CDR3 protein: CASSLAQGNTEAFF; CDR3 DNA: TGTGCCAGCAGCTTAGCGCAGGGGAACACTGAAGCTTTCTTT
clone size: .; J gene: TRBJ1-3; D gene: .; V gene: TRBV5-4; CDR3 protein: CASSLGITSGNTIYF; CDR3 DNA: TGTGCCAGCAGCTTGGGGATAACTTCTGGAAACACCATATATTTT
clone size: .; J gene: TRBJ1-1; D gene: .; V gene: TRBV6-5; CDR3 protein: CASSFSSRLNTEAFF; CDR3 DNA: TGTGCCAGCAGTTTCTCCAGTAGGCTGAACACTGAAGCTTTCTTT
clone size: .; J gene: TRBJ2-2; D gene: .; V gene: TRBV6-1; CDR3 protein: CASSEVENTGELFF; CDR3 DNA: TGTGCCAGCAGTGAAGTGGAGAACACCGGGGAGCTGTTTTTT
clone size: .; J gene: TRBJ2-3; D gene: .; V gene: TRBV11-3; CDR3 protein: CASSLVADTQYF; CDR3 DNA: TGTGCCAGCAGCTTAGTGGCAGATACGCAGTATTTT
clone size: .; J gene: TRBJ1-2; D gene: TRBD1; V gene: TRBV6-6; CDR3 protein: CASSGGDSLYGYTF; CDR3 DNA: TGTGCCAGCAGTGGCGGGGACAGCCTCTATGGCTACACCTTC
clone size: .; J gene: TRBJ2-1; D gene: .; V gene: TRBV9; CDR3 protein: CASSVGGTYNEQFF; CDR3 DNA: TGTGCCAGCAGCGTAGGCGGGACCTACAATGAGCAGTTCTTC
clone size: .; J gene: TRBJ2-3; D gene: .; V gene: TRBV5-6; CDR3 protein: CASSQLGATQYF; CDR3 DNA: TGTGCCAGCAGCCAACTCGGGGCCACGCAGTATTTT
clone size: .; J gene: TRBJ1-6; D gene: .; V gene: TRBV4-1; CDR3 protein: CASSLRTGTNHNSPLHF; CDR3 DNA: TGCGCCAGCAGCCTCAGGACCGGGACAAATCATAATTCACCCCTCCACTTT
clone size: .; J gene: TRBJ1-2; D gene: .; V gene: TRBV7-2; CDR3 protein: CASSLAPPQATNYGYTF; CDR3 DNA: TGTGCCAGCAGCTTAGCGCCCCCCCAGGCAACTAACTATGGCTACACCTTC
clone size: .; J gene: TRBJ2-7; D gene: TRBD1; V gene: TRBV5-1; CDR3 protein: CASSWTGTGDEQYF; CDR3 DNA: TGCGCCAGCAGCTGGACCGGGACAGGGGACGAGCAGTACTTC